What follows is one TCR beta chain and its context. The data were obtained in a study of T cell changes during pregnancy in multiple sclerosis. Some clones are missing from TCRdb's copy, which holds only in-frame ones; the method was immunoSEQ multiplex PCR. The sample contains approximately 94,000 clones, 80% to 95% of which appear only once. Sequenced material: peripheral blood, taken after pregnancy. This receptor was obtained from a female donor with multiple sclerosis, enrolled in a pregnancy study.

The CDR3 DNA sequence: TGTGCCAGCTCGCGGGTTGGGACTGACTATGGCTACACCTTC. Residues: CASSRVGTDYGYTF. The chain couples TRBV7-2 to TRBJ1-2; D possibly corresponds to TRBD1 (5 bases). Germline CDR1 is SGHTA and CDR2 is FQGNSA. V lost 8 bases and J lost 3, with 16 bases in between. The CDR3 spans 14 residues.